The entry that follows covers one T cell receptor (beta chain) sequence. This sample was taken from a study of T cell responses to AZD1222 COVID-19 vaccine. Profiled with immunoSEQ multiplex PCR; TCRdb holds only in-frame clones, not every one. The sample consists of about 90,000 clones, about 93% of them appearing once. Trimming removed 2 bases from V and 4 bases from J; junction bases left unmatched: 1. Germline CDR1 MNHNY, CDR2 SVGAGI (reference sequence). This CDR3 has 14 amino acids. The specimen comprised peripheral blood, sampled on day 0 of MenACWY control vaccination. The chain couples TRBV6-6 to TRBJ2-1; 8 nucleotides line up with TRBD2. This sequence was found in an adult in good health. The chain's CDR3 is CASSYQREYNEQFF. CDR3 DNA: TGTGCCAGCAGTTACCAGCGGGAGTACAATGAGCAGTTCTTC.